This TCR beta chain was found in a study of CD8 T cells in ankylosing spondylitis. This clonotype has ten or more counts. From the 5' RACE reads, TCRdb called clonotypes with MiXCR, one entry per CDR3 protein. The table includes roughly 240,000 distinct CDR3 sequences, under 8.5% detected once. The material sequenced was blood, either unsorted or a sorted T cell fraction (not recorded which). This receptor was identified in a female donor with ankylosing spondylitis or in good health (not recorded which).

CDR3 protein: CASSSLAVRTDTQYF. The CDR3 DNA is TGTGCCAGCAGCTCTCTAGCGGTACGCACAGATACGCAGTATTTT. The V call is TRBV28, the J call TRBJ2-3; 7 positions agree with TRBD2. In germline, CDR1 is MDHEN, CDR2 SYDVKM. V dropped 6 bases and J dropped 1; count of bases not matched to a gene: 7. The CDR3 consists of 15 residues.